One T cell receptor beta chain is described in this entry. Its matching antigen is unknown. The record originates from a study of lymphopenia after photon versus proton radiotherapy. General study results and limits: Under photons, naive T cells and diversity fell while effector/memory populations rose.

Libraries were prepared by immunoSEQ multiplex PCR; TCRdb keeps only in-frame clonotypes and omits some of them. The sample records tens of thousands of clones, roughly 85% being singletons. This TCR was recovered from a woman aged 70-85 years with pancreatic cancer. The starting material was peripheral blood, obtained from a patient treated with proton-based radiotherapy.

The CDR3 bases are TGTGCCAGTAGTATAGAGGGGCAGAAAAGCACAGATACGCAGTATTTT. It specifies CASSIEGQKSTDTQYF. This chain joins TRBV19 and TRBJ2-3; D may be TRBD1 (5 bases). V lost 0 bases to trimming and J lost 0 bases, with 10 bases between them. The CDR3 covers 16 residues. Germline V lookup: CDR1 LNHDA, CDR2 SQIVND (reference sequence).